This T cell receptor beta chain was obtained from a study of T cells in Graves' hyperthyroidism and ophthalmopathy (dated by TCRdb to about 2019). In the study overall: Peripheral blood samples were taken at initial diagnosis, before any treatment was given. The 80 to 100 discovery patients were randomly divided into training and test sets at a 7:3 ratio. According to the paper, TCR Vbeta CDR3 sequencing was carried out on 135 peripheral blood samples, which came from 40 to 45 ophthalmopathy, 70 to 80 hyperthyroidism and roughly 17 progressor patients. To identify TCR V-J signatures that set the groups apart, the researchers used a discovery cohort of 100 patients, made up of 40 to 45 with Graves' ophthalmopathy and some 56 with stable Graves' hyperthyroidism. After blood sampling, hyperthyroidism patients were treated with methimazole at a starting dose of 30 mg daily, and ophthalmopathy patients were treated with high-dose intravenous methylprednisolone. An independent validation cohort of fewer than 20 hyperthyroidism patients and 15 or so patients who later progressed to ophthalmopathy tested prospective prediction of ophthalmopathy. Thyroid tissue and blood T-cell repertoires from about 6 Graves' hyperthyroidism patients were also compared in the study.

Based on the germline V gene (reference sequence), the CDR1 and CDR2 sequences are LNHDA and SQIVND. Deletion took 3 bases off V and 4 bases off J, with a span of 12 bases between the germline ends. The CDR3, cysteine through phenylalanine, is 15 amino acids long. Kept here is only the CDR3 DNA, which spans 45 bases and is read in frame from base 1. The table lists this clonotype with many counts. It lacks a known antigen. Base qualities are missing; no much larger clone stands one base away. TCR beta CDR3 regions were amplified from RNA transcripts. The first round of RT-PCR for the TCR CDR3 was performed with the HTBI primer set and the Qiagen OneStep RT-PCR kit. A second multiplex PCR round built the libraries, followed by size selection and purification. Libraries were sequenced paired-end with 100 bp reads on an Illumina HiSeq2000. The authors processed their data as follows. SOAPnuke was used to process the raw data, throwing out any read that contained adapters or uncalled bases, had a mean Phred below 15, or lacked an exact constant-primer or identifier match. COPE v1.2.5 was used to merge high-quality paired reads, and clonotypes were defined as unique nucleotide sequences. MiTCR v1.1 was used to align the clonotypes against IMGT TRBV, TRBD and TRBJ reference segments. Analysis was restricted to V-J combinations with a frequency above 0.0001, which covered about 99% of repertoires. A TCS score was defined as the ratio between F50 (clonal expansion) and ExV (chaos), using BLOSUM62-based TCRdist between CDR3 peptides within each V-J. Welch's t-statistics and random forest reduced around 520 V-J features to under 15, which were used in a naive Bayes classifier (R e1071). The Morisita-Horn index was used to measure how similar the thyroid and blood repertoires were. TCRdb itself trimmed the public reads at Q25 with fastp, ran MiXCR and retained productive beta chains. Identical CDR3 protein sequences are pooled into one entry, listed with their most common genes and DNA. These V and J calls originate from TCRdb's pipeline instead of the authors' own analysis. In this sample the table shows 35,000 or so distinct CDR3 sequences, around 56% of which occur a single time. The biggest ten clones account for about a sixth of the sample.

Moderately to severely active disease, a Clinical Activity Score of at least 3, a NOSPECS grade of at least 4, and a duration under 3 months were present in ophthalmopathy patients. Any patient with an uncontrolled infection, another autoimmune disease, pregnancy or lactation was excluded. Diagnoses relied on clinical symptoms, serum thyroxine and TRAb, thyroid ultrasound and orbital computed tomography. PBMCs were isolated from about 9 ml of fresh peripheral blood by Ficoll-Paque density gradient centrifugation. Total RNA was extracted with Trizol reagent, and quality was checked on an Agilent 2100 Bioanalyzer. The full study reports these points: In cross-validation, a model built on a 13 V-J signature told ophthalmopathy apart from stable hyperthyroidism with under 90% sensitivity and roughly 81% specificity, and in testing the same model reached 80%/75%. Most expanded thyroid clonotypes (frequency above 0.001) were also detected in blood, suggesting blood repertoires may reflect thyroid immune responses. Sample size was not statistically predetermined, and blinding of investigators to group allocation was not performed. In validation, the model predicted progression to ophthalmopathy with roughly 66% sensitivity and 72% to 85% specificity, a median of approximately 6.5 months before onset.

The chain employs TRBV19 and TRBJ1-4; D gene: possibly TRBD1, on 5 matching bases. The receptor was derived from a man between 35 and 55 years old with Graves' ophthalmopathy. Sequencing was done on a sample of blood. CDR3 protein: CASSIRDGNNEKLFF. The bases are TGTGCCAGTAGTATCCGGGACGGGAATAATGAAAAACTGTTTTTT.